This TCR beta chain was recovered during a study of blood T cell repertoires in COVID-19. Study summary: Cohort 3 recovered donors had two negative PCRs, clearance, or symptom resolution. Researchers got acute and convalescent COVID-19 samples from the United States, Italy and Spain.

This CDR3 has 15 residues. In germline, CDR1 is MDHEN, CDR2 SYDVKM. V shed 2 bases, J shed 5 bases, and the junction held 2 bases outside the gene matches. Original handling: Estimation of nucleated cell counts relied on the amplification of reference gene primers. Sequenced by immunoSEQ multiplex PCR; TCRdb stores in-frame clones only, minus some. The DNA gave D and trimming, while V, J and clone size come from that table. The sample has 300,000 to 450,000 clones, more than 70% seen once. Clinical history as reported by participants underpinned cohort assignment. The chain carries TRBV28 and TRBJ1-5; 11 nucleotides align to TRBD1. Sample: PBMCs or T cells enriched from blood (not recorded which). The origin of this receptor is a man aged 40-49 years in a cohort exposed to, infected with or recovered from COVID-19 (not recorded which). DNA for the CDR3: TGTGCCAGCAGTTTAGGGGACAGGGGGTATCAGCCCCAGCATTTT. Its protein is CASSLGDRGYQPQHF.